This T cell receptor (beta chain) was profiled in a study of control samples from healthy donors and cancer patients. Between the trimmed V and J ends, which lost 5 bases and 14 bases, there was a span of 13 bases. Germline CDR1 and CDR2: SGHDN and FVKESK. The CDR3 consists of 12 residues. The table came from immunoSEQ multiplex PCR; TCRdb's copy has only in-frame clones and leaves some out. Seen here are about 220,000 clones, about 95% observed once, and the top ten hold approximately 1.5%. This clone was seen only once. This sequence originates from a man between 45 and 60 years old in good health. The J gene is TRBJ1-6, the V gene TRBV14; unclear D gene. What was sequenced was blood. CDR3 sequence reads: CASSATLYTLHF. The CDR3 DNA reads as TGTGCCAGCAGCGCCACCCTCTACACCCTCCACTTT.